A selection of T cell receptor beta chains follows, all from one sample in a study of shared clonotypes between healthy human individuals. Method: immunoSEQ multiplex PCR; TCRdb's copy keeps in-frame clones and lacks some. This sample yields about 2.4 million clones, of which 90% to 95% are seen a single time; about 0.34% belongs to the top ten. Specimen: naive CD4+ T cells from PBMCs. Source of these receptors: a man aged 18 to 35 in good health. Some clones in this sample may be carry-over from other donors' samples. The CDR3 runs from the conserved cysteine through the conserved F or W. A D gene is named only where the DNA matches it firmly. The size entry is marked missing in some rows and otherwise reads once, few, many or a size class.

d_call: NA
v_call: TRBV7-2
j_call: TRBJ1-3
clone_size: NA
cdr3_nt: TGTGCCAGCAGCTTCATTACAGGGTCTGGAAACACCATATATTTT
cdr3_aa: CASSFITGSGNTIYF

d_call: NA
v_call: TRBV6-5
j_call: TRBJ1-1
clone_size: NA
cdr3_nt: TGTGCCAGCAGTAACCCGGGGGAAGGGTACACTGAAGCTTTCTTT
cdr3_aa: CASSNPGEGYTEAFF

d_call: NA
v_call: TRBV29-1
j_call: TRBJ2-1
clone_size: NA
cdr3_nt: TGCAGCGTTGAAGATCCAGGATGGGTAAATGAGCAGTTCTTC
cdr3_aa: CSVEDPGWVNEQFF

d_call: TRBD2
v_call: TRBV5-6
j_call: TRBJ2-5
clone_size: NA
cdr3_nt: TGTGCCAGCAGCGACTACAGGGCGGGGGGAGAGACCCAGTACTTC
cdr3_aa: CASSDYRAGGETQYF

d_call: TRBD2
v_call: TRBV2
j_call: TRBJ2-3
clone_size: NA
cdr3_nt: TGTGCCAGCAGGGGGACTAGCGGGACGGGAGATACGCAGTATTTT
cdr3_aa: CASRGTSGTGDTQYF

d_call: NA
v_call: TRBV5-1
j_call: TRBJ2-3
clone_size: NA
cdr3_nt: TGCGCCAGCAGCTCCGGGGTAGGCGCAGATACGCAGTATTTT
cdr3_aa: CASSSGVGADTQYF

d_call: NA
v_call: TRBV29-1
j_call: TRBJ1-1
clone_size: NA
cdr3_nt: TGCAGCGTGTCGACAGGGAACACTGAAGCTTTCTTT
cdr3_aa: CSVSTGNTEAFF

d_call: NA
v_call: TRBV28
j_call: TRBJ1-2
clone_size: NA
cdr3_nt: TGTGCCAGCAGCACCCCTGGAGCTGGCTACACCTTC
cdr3_aa: CASSTPGAGYTF

d_call: NA
v_call: TRBV5-4
j_call: TRBJ2-3
clone_size: NA
cdr3_nt: TGTGCCAGCAGCGGACTACGGGATAGCGGAGATACGCAGTATTTT
cdr3_aa: CASSGLRDSGDTQYF

d_call: NA
v_call: TRBV12-2
j_call: TRBJ2-1
clone_size: NA
cdr3_nt: TGTGCAAGTCGCCATCTTAACTCGGACAGGGTCTGGGATGAGCAGTTCTTC
cdr3_aa: CASRHLNSDRVWDEQFF

d_call: NA
v_call: TRBV6-6
j_call: TRBJ2-1
clone_size: NA
cdr3_nt: TGTGCCAGCAGTCCCGACAGCTACAATGAGCAGTTCTTC
cdr3_aa: CASSPDSYNEQFF

d_call: TRBD2
v_call: TRBV5-1
j_call: TRBJ2-1
clone_size: NA
cdr3_nt: TGCGCCAGCAGCTTGGCCGGGACTAGCGGGAGCGGGCAGTTCTTC
cdr3_aa: CASSLAGTSGSGQFF

d_call: TRBD1
v_call: TRBV18
j_call: TRBJ1-2
clone_size: NA
cdr3_nt: TGTGCCAGCTCACCTAGCAGCGGGACAGGGAGGGGCTACACCTTC
cdr3_aa: CASSPSSGTGRGYTF

d_call: NA
v_call: TRBV5-4
j_call: TRBJ1-5
clone_size: NA
cdr3_nt: TGTGCCAGCAGCTTGGCGGGACCTGGGAATCAGCCCCAGCATTTT
cdr3_aa: CASSLAGPGNQPQHF

d_call: TRBD1
v_call: TRBV27
j_call: TRBJ1-2
clone_size: NA
cdr3_nt: TGTGCCAGCAGTTTCATTTACGGGACAGGGGGTTATGGCTACACCTTC
cdr3_aa: CASSFIYGTGGYGYTF

d_call: NA
v_call: TRBV6-4
j_call: TRBJ2-3
clone_size: NA
cdr3_nt: TGTGCCAGCAGTGCGCAACTAGCTCCCCCAGATACGCAGTATTTT
cdr3_aa: CASSAQLAPPDTQYF

d_call: TRBD1
v_call: TRBV7-2
j_call: TRBJ1-3
clone_size: NA
cdr3_nt: TGTGCCAGCAGCTTAGCCGCATCGGGACAGGGGGCCAAAAGCTCTGGAAACACCATATATTTT
cdr3_aa: CASSLAASGQGAKSSGNTIYF

d_call: TRBD1
v_call: TRBV6-5
j_call: TRBJ1-1
clone_size: NA
cdr3_nt: TGTGCCAGCAGCAGACAGGGGTCAAACACTGAAGCTTTCTTT
cdr3_aa: CASSRQGSNTEAFF

d_call: TRBD2
v_call: TRBV23-1
j_call: TRBJ2-5
clone_size: NA
cdr3_nt: TGCGCCAGCAGTCATCCGGGACTAGCGGGAGGATTTCAAGAGACCCAGTACTTC
cdr3_aa: CASSHPGLAGGFQETQYF

d_call: TRBD1
v_call: TRBV18
j_call: TRBJ1-5
clone_size: NA
cdr3_nt: TGTGCCAGCTCACCACAGGGACAGACATATAGCAATCAGCCCCAGCATTTT
cdr3_aa: CASSPQGQTYSNQPQHF

d_call: TRBD2
v_call: TRBV6-1
j_call: TRBJ2-5
clone_size: NA
cdr3_nt: TGTGCCAGCAGTGAAGCTCGGCGGTGGCCAATTGGACTAGCGCGGGAGACCCAGTACTTC
cdr3_aa: CASSEARRWPIGLARETQYF

d_call: TRBD1
v_call: TRBV5-1
j_call: TRBJ1-1
clone_size: once
cdr3_nt: TGCGCCAGCAGCTTTGAACCAGGGGGGATGAACACTGAAGCTTTCTTT
cdr3_aa: CASSFEPGGMNTEAFF

d_call: NA
v_call: TRBV6-5
j_call: TRBJ2-5
clone_size: NA
cdr3_nt: TGTGCCAGCACCCTTTTCACGGGATTAGGAGAGACCCAGTACTTC
cdr3_aa: CASTLFTGLGETQYF

d_call: NA
v_call: TRBV7-9
j_call: TRBJ1-2
clone_size: NA
cdr3_nt: TGTGCCAGCAGCTTAGGGGGGTATGGCTACACCTTC
cdr3_aa: CASSLGGYGYTF

d_call: NA
v_call: TRBV6-5
j_call: TRBJ1-5
clone_size: NA
cdr3_nt: TGTGCCAGCAGTCCCCTTGGGGGGGATCAGCCCCAGCATTTT
cdr3_aa: CASSPLGGDQPQHF

d_call: TRBD2
v_call: TRBV27
j_call: TRBJ2-2
clone_size: few
cdr3_nt: TGTGCCAGCAGTCCGGGACTAGCGGGAGGGATCACCGGGGAGCTGTTTTTT
cdr3_aa: CASSPGLAGGITGELFF

d_call: NA
v_call: TRBV7-3
j_call: TRBJ2-1
clone_size: NA
cdr3_nt: TGTGCCAGCAGCCCGCAACCCACGGGACTGTACAATGAGCAGTTCTTC
cdr3_aa: CASSPQPTGLYNEQFF

d_call: TRBD1
v_call: TRBV19
j_call: TRBJ1-2
clone_size: NA
cdr3_nt: TGTGCCAGTATTACAGGGGGTGGCGACTATGGCTACACCTTC
cdr3_aa: CASITGGGDYGYTF

d_call: NA
v_call: TRBV5-4
j_call: TRBJ2-3
clone_size: NA
cdr3_nt: TGTGCCAGCAGCGTCTCGGAGGCAGATACGCAGTATTTT
cdr3_aa: CASSVSEADTQYF

d_call: NA
v_call: TRBV11-2
j_call: TRBJ2-5
clone_size: NA
cdr3_nt: TGTGCCACCATGTGGAAGGGGGAGACCCAGTACTTC
cdr3_aa: CATMWKGETQYF

d_call: NA
v_call: TRBV4-1
j_call: TRBJ1-5
clone_size: NA
cdr3_nt: TGCGCCAGCAGCCCGACACGTTATAGCAATCAGCCCCAGCATTTT
cdr3_aa: CASSPTRYSNQPQHF

d_call: NA
v_call: TRBV6-1
j_call: TRBJ2-3
clone_size: NA
cdr3_nt: TGTGCCAGCAGCCCCCTAGCGAGACCCACAGATACGCAGTATTTT
cdr3_aa: CASSPLARPTDTQYF

d_call: NA
v_call: TRBV13
j_call: TRBJ2-6
clone_size: NA
cdr3_nt: TGTGCCAGCAGCTCAAAGGGCCCGGGGGCTGGGGCCAACGTCCTGACTTTC
cdr3_aa: CASSSKGPGAGANVLTF

d_call: NA
v_call: TRBV5-1
j_call: TRBJ1-1
clone_size: NA
cdr3_nt: TGCGCCAGCAGCTCCGGACCCCTTCAAGGCACTGAAGCTTTCTTT
cdr3_aa: CASSSGPLQGTEAFF

d_call: NA
v_call: TRBV30
j_call: TRBJ2-1
clone_size: NA
cdr3_nt: TGTGCCTGGAGTGTATCTAAGGGCTGGAGGGGGGTCAATGAGCAGTTCTTC
cdr3_aa: CAWSVSKGWRGVNEQFF

d_call: NA
v_call: TRBV5-5
j_call: TRBJ1-2
clone_size: NA
cdr3_nt: TGTGCCAGCAGCCCTGGGGGGGGCTATGGCTACACCTTC
cdr3_aa: CASSPGGGYGYTF

d_call: NA
v_call: TRBV19
j_call: TRBJ1-1
clone_size: NA
cdr3_nt: TGTGCCAGTAGTACGGGAGGGTTGCTGAACACTGAAGCTTTCTTT
cdr3_aa: CASSTGGLLNTEAFF

d_call: NA
v_call: TRBV28
j_call: TRBJ1-5
clone_size: NA
cdr3_nt: TGTGCCAGCAGACGGACAGATCTTGATCAGCCCCAGCATTTT
cdr3_aa: CASRRTDLDQPQHF

d_call: NA
v_call: TRBV10-2
j_call: TRBJ1-2
clone_size: NA
cdr3_nt: TGCGCCAGCAGCGAAAATAGTGGTGGAGGCTACACCTTC
cdr3_aa: CASSENSGGGYTF

d_call: TRBD2
v_call: TRBV5-1
j_call: TRBJ2-3
clone_size: NA
cdr3_nt: TGCGCCAGCCGAGCGGGACCCAGCACAGATACGCAGTATTTT
cdr3_aa: CASRAGPSTDTQYF

d_call: NA
v_call: TRBV19
j_call: TRBJ2-7
clone_size: NA
cdr3_nt: TGTGCCAGTTCAAAACAGCTGGGCGAGCAGTACTTC
cdr3_aa: CASSKQLGEQYF

d_call: NA
v_call: TRBV11-2
j_call: TRBJ1-1
clone_size: NA
cdr3_nt: TGTGCCAGCAGCTTAGACAGGATGAACACTGAAGCTTTCTTT
cdr3_aa: CASSLDRMNTEAFF

d_call: NA
v_call: TRBV4-1
j_call: TRBJ2-6
clone_size: NA
cdr3_nt: TGCGCCAGCAGCCAAGCCGGGGCCAACGTCCTGACTTTC
cdr3_aa: CASSQAGANVLTF

d_call: TRBD2
v_call: TRBV5-1
j_call: TRBJ2-5
clone_size: once
cdr3_nt: TGCGCCAGCAGCTTGGAACCGGGACTAGCGGAAGAGACCCAGTACTTC
cdr3_aa: CASSLEPGLAEETQYF

d_call: TRBD2
v_call: TRBV5-8
j_call: TRBJ2-2
clone_size: once
cdr3_nt: TGTGCCAGCAGCTTGGAAAGGACTAGCGGATACACCGGGGAGCTGTTTTTT
cdr3_aa: CASSLERTSGYTGELFF